Listed below are T cell receptor beta chains from one sample, sequenced in a study of blood T cell repertoires in COVID-19. The table came from immunoSEQ multiplex PCR; TCRdb's copy has only in-frame clones and leaves some out. The table records approximately 210,000 clones, over 65% of them present only once. The sequencing sample was made of peripheral blood. Receptors originate from an older woman with active or convalescent COVID-19. Both conserved end residues are part of each CDR3. The D gene is left open where the match is weak. Only part of the rows carry a size: once, few, many, or a class if the clone is expanded.

j_call	v_call	d_call	clone_size	cdr3_nt	cdr3_aa
TRBJ2-7	TRBV6-5	TRBD2	.	TGTGCCAGCAGTTATACTAGCGGGGAGACCTACGAGCAGTACTTC	CASSYTSGETYEQYF
TRBJ1-1	TRBV7-8	TRBD1	.	TGTGCCAGCAGCTCCGAAGGGACAGGGGTGAACACTGAAGCTTTCTTT	CASSSEGTGVNTEAFF
TRBJ2-1	TRBV19	.	.	TGTGCCAGTAGTATAAGCGATGAGCAGTTCTTC	CASSISDEQFF
TRBJ2-1	TRBV4-1	TRBD2	once	TGCGCCAGCAGCCAAGGAACGGGACTAGCGGGAGGGCCCTACAATGAGCAGTTCTTC	CASSQGTGLAGGPYNEQFF
TRBJ2-2	TRBV10-3	TRBD1	few	TGTGCCATCAATAAGGGACAGCAGACCGGGGAGCTGTTTTTT	CAINKGQQTGELFF
TRBJ2-7	TRBV9	.	.	TGTGCCAGCAGCGACGGCGGGACCTATGGAGAGCAGTACTTC	CASSDGGTYGEQYF
TRBJ2-7	TRBV5-4	TRBD2	.	TGTGCCAGCAGCACGACTAGCGGATACTACGAGCAGTACTTC	CASSTTSGYYEQYF
TRBJ1-6	TRBV5-1	TRBD1	.	TGCGCCAGCAGCGTCGGGACAGGGGTCTATTCACCCCTCCACTTT	CASSVGTGVYSPLHF
TRBJ1-3	TRBV7-2	.	.	TGTGCCAGCAGCCTGCTGCGGGGTGACACCATATATTTT	CASSLLRGDTIYF
TRBJ2-7	TRBV2	TRBD2	.	TGTGCCAGCAGTCTTGGCGGGACTAGAGAGCAGTACTTC	CASSLGGTREQYF
TRBJ2-7	TRBV13	.	.	TGTGCCAGCAGCGTTACAGAATTTTCCTACGAGCAGTACTTC	CASSVTEFSYEQYF
TRBJ2-2	TRBV6-2/TRBV6-3	.	.	TGTGCCAGCAGTTCGTACACAGGGTCCGGGGAGCTGTTTTTT	CASSSYTGSGELFF
TRBJ1-2	TRBV15	.	.	TGTGCCACCAGCAGAGATCCCCCGTTTCATGGCTACACCTTC	CATSRDPPFHGYTF
TRBJ2-3	TRBV14	TRBD2	few	TGTGCCAGCAGCCCGTTCGGGACTAAACAGTATTTT	CASSPFGTKQYF
TRBJ2-5	TRBV18	.	.	TGTGCCAGCTCAGGGCAGAATCAAGAGACCCAGTACTTC	CASSGQNQETQYF
TRBJ1-2	TRBV6-6	TRBD1	.	TGTGCCAGCAGTTACCAGGGGGGAACCTATGGCTACACCTTC	CASSYQGGTYGYTF
TRBJ2-1	TRBV18	TRBD2	.	TGTGCCAGCTCTTCCCGACTAGCGGGAGGGCCCGGCAATGAGCAGTTCTTC	CASSSRLAGGPGNEQFF
TRBJ2-6	TRBV5-1	.	.	TGCGCCGCCAAGTCGGGATCTGGGGCCAACGTCCTGACTTTC	CAAKSGSGANVLTF
TRBJ1-1	TRBV5-1	.	.	TGCGCCAGCAGCTTGAGAACGGGGAACACTGAAGCTTTCTTT	CASSLRTGNTEAFF
TRBJ1-2	TRBV7-9	TRBD1	once	TGTGCCAGCAGCTTAGGGCGGGTGACAGGGCAGAGCTACACCTTC	CASSLGRVTGQSYTF
TRBJ2-7	TRBV5-1	TRBD1	.	TGCGCCAGCCAACTGGGACAGGGCTACGAGCAGTACTTC	CASQLGQGYEQYF
TRBJ2-1	TRBV18	TRBD2	.	TGTGCCAGCTCACCACGCTCCACTAGCGGGGTTTCGAATGAGCAGTTCTTC	CASSPRSTSGVSNEQFF
TRBJ1-1	TRBV18	TRBD1	.	TGTGCCAGCTCACCTATCCGTTGGACAGGTCGTGGGGACACTGAAGCTTTCTTT	CASSPIRWTGRGDTEAFF
TRBJ1-4	TRBV5-6	TRBD1	.	TGTGCCAGCAGCCTGAGAAGGACAGGGGGTGAAAAACTGTTTTTT	CASSLRRTGGEKLFF
TRBJ2-2	TRBV6-5	TRBD1	.	TGTGCCACCCAGGGGGCAGGAACCGGGGAGCTGTTTTTT	CATQGAGTGELFF
TRBJ1-1	TRBV6-5	.	.	TGTGCCAGCAGTTTTTCACAGGGGAACACTGAAGCTTTCTTT	CASSFSQGNTEAFF
TRBJ2-2	TRBV19	.	once	TGTGCCAGTAGTATCTTGGGGGCCAACACCGGGGAGCTGTTTTTT	CASSILGANTGELFF
TRBJ2-1	TRBV18	TRBD2	.	TGTGCCAGCTCCCCTGTGGGGACTAGCGGAAACAATGAGCAGTTCTTC	CASSPVGTSGNNEQFF
TRBJ2-1	TRBV14	TRBD2	.	TGTGCCAGCAGCCAAAGGCGGGAGGGATACAATGAGCAGTTCTTC	CASSQRREGYNEQFF
TRBJ2-7	TRBV29-1	TRBD1	.	TGCAGCGTTGTAGGTGGGCAGGGGGCCTACGAGCAGTACTTC	CSVVGGQGAYEQYF
TRBJ2-1	TRBV6-5	.	.	TGTGCCAGCACTAGAGACTACAACTCCTACAATGAGCAGTTCTTC	CASTRDYNSYNEQFF
TRBJ2-7	TRBV29-1	.	.	TGCAGCGGGACCTCGGGGGCCTACGAGCAGTACTTC	CSGTSGAYEQYF
TRBJ2-1	TRBV9	TRBD2	.	TGTGCCAGCAGCGAGCTAGCGGGGGCATACAATGAGCAGTTCTTC	CASSELAGAYNEQFF
TRBJ2-5	TRBV2	.	.	TGTGCCAGCCGTCCGGACAGCTCACTTCAAGAGACCCAGTACTTC	CASRPDSSLQETQYF
TRBJ2-5	TRBV2	TRBD2	many	TGTGCCAGCGTGTTCGGCGGGGGGCAAGAGACCCAGTACTTC	CASVFGGGQETQYF
TRBJ1-1	TRBV5-5	TRBD1	.	TGTGCCAGCAGGTTGGACAGGGGCAGGACTGAAGCTTTCTTT	CASRLDRGRTEAFF
TRBJ2-2	TRBV10-2	.	.	TGCGCCAGCGGATGGGGGGCGAACACCGGGGAGCTGTTTTTT	CASGWGANTGELFF
TRBJ1-1	TRBV9	.	.	TGTGCCAGCAGCGTATCCCACGGGGGGGGGTCCACTGAAGCTTTCTTT	CASSVSHGGGSTEAFF
TRBJ2-3	TRBV2	TRBD1	.	TGTGCCACCCTGACAGGGGTTGGCACAGATACGCAGTATTTT	CATLTGVGTDTQYF
TRBJ2-1	TRBV2	.	.	TGTGCCAGCAACCGACAGGCTGGGGCCTACAATGAGCAGTTCTTC	CASNRQAGAYNEQFF
TRBJ1-1	TRBV7-8	.	once	TGTGCCAGCAGCCCAAGGGGGGGCCCTGGGGAAGCTTTCTTT	CASSPRGGPGEAFF
TRBJ2-3	TRBV14	.	.	TGTGCCAGCAGCCAAGGTCCCCCGGGGAGCACAGATACGCAGTATTTT	CASSQGPPGSTDTQYF
TRBJ1-4	TRBV11-2	TRBD1	.	TGTGCCAGCAGCCATGGACAGGGCCAAGAAAAACTGTTTTTT	CASSHGQGQEKLFF
TRBJ2-3	TRBV10-2	.	.	TGCGCCAGCAGGGCCAGGGTCTCCGCTCTAGGCACAGATACGCAGTATTTT	CASRARVSALGTDTQYF
TRBJ1-1	TRBV6-2/TRBV6-3	.	.	TGTGCCAGCACCCCGCGGGGGGGGAGCACTGAAGCTTTCTTT	CASTPRGGSTEAFF
TRBJ1-2	TRBV30	.	.	TGTGCCTGGAGTGCCCTTAGCTATGGCTACACCTTC	CAWSALSYGYTF
TRBJ1-1	TRBV5-8	.	.	TGTGCCAGCAGCTTCCCCCGGGGTTGGGGGGATACTGAAGCTTTCTTT	CASSFPRGWGDTEAFF
TRBJ2-1	TRBV5-5	.	.	TGTGCCAGCAGCGCCGGTCCGGGGAATTACAATGAGCAGTTCTTC	CASSAGPGNYNEQFF
TRBJ2-2	TRBV28	.	.	TGTGCCAGCAGTCCCTTATCCGGGGGGCTGTTTTTT	CASSPLSGGLFF
TRBJ1-5	TRBV11-2	.	many	TGTGCCAGCAGCGAGGGAGGTTATCAGCCCCAGCATTTT	CASSEGGYQPQHF
TRBJ1-6	TRBV28	.	.	TGTGCCAGCACCCCCCCGGGAGGTTATAATTCACCCCTCCACTTT	CASTPPGGYNSPLHF
TRBJ1-3	TRBV6-1	TRBD1	few	TGTGCCAGCAGTGACCCGCGGACAGGGAAAGGAAACACCATATATTTT	CASSDPRTGKGNTIYF
TRBJ2-3	TRBV5-1	TRBD1	.	TGCGCCAGCAGTCGCTACTCGGGACAGGGGATAGATACGCAGTATTTT	CASSRYSGQGIDTQYF